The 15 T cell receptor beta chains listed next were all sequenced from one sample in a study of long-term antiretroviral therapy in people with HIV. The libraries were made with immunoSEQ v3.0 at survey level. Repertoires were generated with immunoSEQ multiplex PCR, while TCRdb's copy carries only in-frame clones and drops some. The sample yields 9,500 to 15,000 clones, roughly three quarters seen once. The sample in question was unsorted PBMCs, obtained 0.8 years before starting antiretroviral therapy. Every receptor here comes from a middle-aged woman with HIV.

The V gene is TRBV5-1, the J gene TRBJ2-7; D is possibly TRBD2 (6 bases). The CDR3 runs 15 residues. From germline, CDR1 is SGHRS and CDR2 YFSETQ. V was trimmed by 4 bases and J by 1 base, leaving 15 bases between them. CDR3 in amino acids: CASSRTGDSSYEQYF. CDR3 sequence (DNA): TGCGCCAGCAGCCGTACGGGGGATAGTTCCTACGAGCAGTACTTC.

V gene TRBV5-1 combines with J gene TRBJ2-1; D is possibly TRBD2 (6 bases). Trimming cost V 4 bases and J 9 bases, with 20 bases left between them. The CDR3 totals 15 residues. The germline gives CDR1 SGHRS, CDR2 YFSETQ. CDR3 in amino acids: CASSAGTTSFTEQFF. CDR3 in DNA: TGCGCCAGCAGCGCGGGGACCACCAGTTTTACTGAGCAGTTCTTC.

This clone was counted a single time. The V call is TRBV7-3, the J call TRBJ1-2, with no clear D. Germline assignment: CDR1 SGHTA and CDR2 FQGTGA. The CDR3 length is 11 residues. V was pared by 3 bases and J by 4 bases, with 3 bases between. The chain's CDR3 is CASSLVYGYTF. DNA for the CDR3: TGTGCCAGCAGCTTGGTCTATGGCTACACCTTC.

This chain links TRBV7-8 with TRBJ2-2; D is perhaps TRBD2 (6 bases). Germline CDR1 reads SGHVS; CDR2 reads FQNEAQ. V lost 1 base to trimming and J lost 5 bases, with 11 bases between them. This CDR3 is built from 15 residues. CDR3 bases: TGTGCCAGCAGCTTAGGCCTTCGGGGGACCGGGGAGCTGTTTTTT. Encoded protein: CASSLGLRGTGELFF.

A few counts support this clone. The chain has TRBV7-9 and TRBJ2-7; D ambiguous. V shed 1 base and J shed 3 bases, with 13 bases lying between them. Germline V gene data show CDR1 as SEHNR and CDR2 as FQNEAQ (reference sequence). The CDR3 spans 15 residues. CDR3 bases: TGTGCCAGCAGCTTAGAGGGTCTCGCCCACTACGAGCAGTACTTC. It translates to CASSLEGLAHYEQYF.

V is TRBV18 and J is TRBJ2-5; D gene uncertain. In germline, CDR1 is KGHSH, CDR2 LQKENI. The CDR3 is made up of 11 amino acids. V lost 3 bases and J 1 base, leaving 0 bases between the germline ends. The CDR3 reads CASSPQETQYF. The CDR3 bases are TGTGCCAGCTCACCCCAAGAGACCCAGTACTTC.

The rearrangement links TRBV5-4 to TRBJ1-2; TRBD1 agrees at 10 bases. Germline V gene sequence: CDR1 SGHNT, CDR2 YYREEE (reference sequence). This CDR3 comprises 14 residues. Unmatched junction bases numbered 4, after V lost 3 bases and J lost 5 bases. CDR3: CASSWGTGDYGYTF. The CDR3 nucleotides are TGTGCCAGCAGCTGGGGGACAGGGGATTATGGCTACACCTTC.

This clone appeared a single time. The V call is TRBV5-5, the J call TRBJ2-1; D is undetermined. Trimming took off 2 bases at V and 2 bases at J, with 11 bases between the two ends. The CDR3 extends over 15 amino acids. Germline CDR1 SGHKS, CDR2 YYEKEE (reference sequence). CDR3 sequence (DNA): TGTGCCAGCAGCTTTGACTTTCTGGCCTACAATGAGCAGTTCTTC. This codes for CASSFDFLAYNEQFF.

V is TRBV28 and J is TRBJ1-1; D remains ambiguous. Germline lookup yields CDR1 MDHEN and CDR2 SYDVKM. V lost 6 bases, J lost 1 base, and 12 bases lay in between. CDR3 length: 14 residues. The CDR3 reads CASRAGQWNTEAFF. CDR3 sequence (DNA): TGTGCCAGCAGGGCCGGGCAGTGGAACACTGAAGCTTTCTTT.

The CDR3 nucleotides are TGTGCCAGCAGCTACGGTGTGGGCTACGAGCAGTACTTC. Residues: CASSYGVGYEQYF. This chain uses TRBV27 with TRBJ2-7, with no clear D. This CDR3 is 13 amino acids long. With 6 bases removed from V and 3 bases from J, the gap between germline ends came to 12 bases. Per the germline V gene, CDR1 is MNHEY and CDR2 is SMNVEV (reference sequence).

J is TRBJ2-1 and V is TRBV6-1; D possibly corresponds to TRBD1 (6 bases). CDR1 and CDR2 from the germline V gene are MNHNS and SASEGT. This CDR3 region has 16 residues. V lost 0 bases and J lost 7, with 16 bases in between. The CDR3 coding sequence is TGTGCCAGCAGTGAAGCGCTAATTGGACAGAAGAATGAGCAGTTCTTC. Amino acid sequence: CASSEALIGQKNEQFF.

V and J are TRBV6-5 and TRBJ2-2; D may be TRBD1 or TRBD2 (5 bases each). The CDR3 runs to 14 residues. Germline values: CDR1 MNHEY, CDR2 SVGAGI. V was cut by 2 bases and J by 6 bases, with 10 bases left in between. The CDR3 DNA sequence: TGTGCCAGCAGTTACCTCCGGGACCCCGGGGAGCTGTTTTTT. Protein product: CASSYLRDPGELFF.

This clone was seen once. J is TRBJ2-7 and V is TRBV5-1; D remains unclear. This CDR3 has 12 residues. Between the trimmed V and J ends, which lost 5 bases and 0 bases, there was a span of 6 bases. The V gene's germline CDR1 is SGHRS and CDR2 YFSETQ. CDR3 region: CASSPASYEQYF. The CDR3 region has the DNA TGCGCCAGCAGTCCAGCCTCCTACGAGCAGTACTTC.

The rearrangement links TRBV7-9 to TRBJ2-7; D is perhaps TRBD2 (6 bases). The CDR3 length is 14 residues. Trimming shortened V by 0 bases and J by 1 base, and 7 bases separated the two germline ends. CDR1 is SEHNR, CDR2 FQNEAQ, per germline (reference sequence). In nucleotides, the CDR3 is TGTGCCAGCAGCTTAGCCGGGACTTCCTACGAGCAGTACTTC. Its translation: CASSLAGTSYEQYF.

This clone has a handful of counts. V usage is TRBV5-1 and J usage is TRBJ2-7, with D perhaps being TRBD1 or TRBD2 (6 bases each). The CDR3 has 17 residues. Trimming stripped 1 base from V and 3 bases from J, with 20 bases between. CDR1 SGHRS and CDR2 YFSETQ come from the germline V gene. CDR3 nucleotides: TGCGCCAGCAGCTTGTCGTGGAGGGGGACGCTAAGCTACGAGCAGTACTTC. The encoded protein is CASSLSWRGTLSYEQYF.